The 29 T cell receptor beta chains below were found in one sample sequenced in a study of blood T cell repertoires in COVID-19. Produced via immunoSEQ multiplex PCR; TCRdb's table is partial and in-frame only. The table records roughly 95,000 clones, 85% to 95% of them present only once. Specimen: peripheral blood. All receptors come from a woman in her 50s in a cohort sampled during active COVID-19.

The chain links TRBV21-1 to TRBJ2-1; the table's D call of TRBD2 was not tested on the DNA. TRBV21-1 is shown as a pseudogene. The CDR3 has 17 residues. CDR3 sequence: CASSKRGLAGVCNEQFF. The DNA for the CDR3 is TGTGCCAGCAGCAAGCGAGGACTAGCGGGAGTCTGCAATGAGCAGTTCTTC.

The chain links TRBV3-1 (or the pseudogene TRBV3-2) to TRBJ2-5; 8 positions agree with TRBD2. The germline CDR1 and CDR2 sequences are LGHDT and YNNKEL (reference sequence). With V trimmed by 1 base and J by 4 bases, 5 bases remained unmatched. There are 15 residues in the CDR3. DNA of the CDR3: TGTGCCAGCAGCCAAGCCGGGAGGGCCGGAGAGACCCAGTACTTC. This encodes CASSQAGRAGETQYF.

CDR3 region: CASSQDRARWREDTEAFF. CDR3 sequence (DNA): TGCGCCAGCAGCCAAGATAGGGCCAGGTGGAGGGAGGACACTGAAGCTTTCTTT. This chain connects TRBV4-1 to TRBJ1-1; D is uncertain. Trimming removed 0 bases at V and 3 bases at J, with 20 bases between. Germline V CDR1 and CDR2: MGHRA, YSYEKL. The CDR3 sequence is 18 residues long.

In DNA form, the CDR3 reads TGTGCCAGCAGTTCGACAGGGGGCCAGCCCATAAACACCATATATTTT. Translation gives CASSSTGGQPINTIYF. J is TRBJ1-3 and V is TRBV6-6; TRBD1 matches at 10 bases. Unmatched junction bases numbered 9, after V lost 4 bases and J lost 6 bases. CDR3 length: 16 residues. The V gene's germline CDR1 is MNHNY and CDR2 SVGAGI (reference sequence).

Only one count was recorded for this clone. This chain uses TRBV7-8 with TRBJ1-2, with D unclear. V lost 1 base and J lost 5, with 8 bases in between. CDR1 is SGHVS, CDR2 FQNEAQ, per germline. The CDR3 has 13 residues. This chain's CDR3 is CASSLDAVYGYTF. Here the CDR3 DNA reads TGTGCCAGCAGCTTAGATGCAGTATATGGCTACACCTTC.

The J gene is TRBJ1-2, the V gene TRBV28; a weak D match, TRBD1 (5 bases). Deletions cut 2 bases from V and 4 bases from J, with 11 bases between. The CDR3 has 14 residues. The V gene's germline CDR1 is MDHEN and CDR2 SYDVKM. The CDR3 nucleotides read TGTGCCAGCAGTTTAATGGGGCTGTCCTATGGCTACACCTTC. Its translation is CASSLMGLSYGYTF.

The V gene is TRBV27, the J gene TRBJ1-5, with D hard to call. V was shortened by 5 bases and J by 6 bases, with 11 bases between the two germline ends. The CDR3 covers 13 residues. Germline CDR1 MNHEY, CDR2 SMNVEV (reference sequence). This CDR3 is CASSTSSGQPQHF. CDR3 coding DNA: TGTGCCAGCAGTACCTCCTCGGGTCAGCCCCAGCATTTT.

J is TRBJ1-5 and V is TRBV6-5; tentative D call: TRBD1 (5 bases). This CDR3 has 11 amino acids. Germline V CDR1 and CDR2: MNHEY, SVGAGI. The V end lost 8 bases, the J end lost 5 bases, and 7 bases lay between the germline ends. CDR3 in amino acids: CASGRDQPQHF. For the CDR3, the DNA is TGTGCCAGCGGCAGGGATCAGCCCCAGCATTTT.

The genes are TRBV7-3 and TRBJ2-7, with 11 bases that match TRBD1. Germline V gene lookup returns CDR1 SGHTA and CDR2 FQGTGA. V shed 5 bases and J 4 bases; nucleotides not matched to a gene: 4. This CDR3 comprises 14 residues. The CDR3 reads CASSPGTGGYEQYF. In nucleotides, the CDR3 is TGTGCCAGCAGCCCGGGGACAGGGGGGTACGAGCAGTACTTC. Complete variable domain (other parts from reference TRBV7-3 and TRBJ2-7): GAGVSQTPSNKVTEKGKYVELRCDPISGHTALYWYRQSLGQGPEFLIYFQGTGAADDSGLPNDRFFAVRPEGSVSTLKIQRTERGDSAVYLCASSPGTGGYEQYFGPGTRLTVT.

This clone was seen a handful of times. CDR3 protein: CASSLTTGGEQYF. CDR3 bases: TGCGCCAGCAGCCTCACAACAGGGGGCGAGCAGTACTTC. This rearrangement joins TRBV4-1 to TRBJ2-7; the match to TRBD1 covers 8 bases. After removal of 4 bases from V and 6 bases from J, the junction contained 5 bases not matched to a gene. The CDR3 loop spans 13 amino acids. Germline-derived CDR1 and CDR2 are MGHRA and YSYEKL.

V usage is TRBV12-3 or TRBV12-4 and J usage is TRBJ1-2; D is undetermined. The CDR3 length is 11 residues. The germline V and J ends were trimmed by 6 bases and 4 bases, with 6 bases remaining between them. The CDR3 loop is CASSIGYGYTF. CDR3 DNA sequence: TGTGCCAGCAGCATCGGCTATGGCTACACCTTC.

The chain recombines TRBV11-2 with TRBJ1-2, with 7 positions matching TRBD1. Germline values: CDR1 SGHAT, CDR2 FQNNGV. The CDR3 runs to 15 residues. With V trimmed by 5 bases and J by 4 bases, 10 bases remained unmatched. The CDR3 bases are TGTGCCAGCAGCCTGCGGCTGAGGGACAGCTATGGCTACACCTTC. Its translation: CASSLRLRDSYGYTF.

This chain's CDR3 is CSASKAGGTDTQYF. The CDR3 coding sequence is TGCAGTGCTAGTAAAGCGGGGGGCACAGATACGCAGTATTTT. The chain has TRBV20-1 and TRBJ2-3; 8 bases are shared with TRBD2. This CDR3 region has 14 residues. Germline V lookup: CDR1 DFQATT, CDR2 SNEGSKA (reference sequence). The V segment lost 3 bases and the J segment 1 base; nucleotides outside the gene matches: 3.

The V call is TRBV9, the J call TRBJ1-5; no clear D gene. This CDR3 comprises 14 residues. The V gene lost 4 bases and the J gene lost 0 bases, with 8 bases spanning the gap. The germline V gene has CDR1 SGDLS and CDR2 YYNGEE. The DNA for the CDR3 is TGTGCCAGCAGCCCGACTCATAGCAATCAGCCCCAGCATTTT. It translates to CASSPTHSNQPQHF. The whole variable domain, filled in from reference TRBV9 and TRBJ1-5, reads DSGVTQTPKHLITATGQRVTLRCSPRSGDLSVYWYQQSLDQGLQFLIQYYNGEERAKGNILERFSAQQFPDLHSELNLSSLELGDSALYFCASSPTHSNQPQHFGDGTRLSIL.

J is TRBJ1-1 and V is TRBV11-2; 9 positions agree with TRBD1. The germline CDR1 and CDR2 sequences are SGHAT and FQNNGV. The CDR3 runs 13 residues. Unmatched junction bases numbered 10, after V lost 5 bases and J lost 12 bases. The CDR3 sequence: CASSPHRGQGSFF. The CDR3 region has the DNA TGTGCCAGCAGCCCACACCGGGGACAGGGTTCTTTCTTT. The entire variable domain, with the rest obtained from reference TRBV11-2 and TRBJ1-1, is as follows: EAGVAQSPRYKIIEKRQSVAFWCNPISGHATLYWYQQILGQGPKLLIQFQNNGVVDDSQLPKDRFSAERLKGVDSTLKIQPAKLEDSAVYLCASSPHRGQGSFFGQGTRLTVV.

The gene calls are TRBV12-3 or TRBV12-4 and TRBJ1-2; the match to TRBD1 covers 8 bases. After removal of 10 bases from V and 6 bases from J, the junction contained 10 bases not matched to a gene. The length of the CDR3 is 13 residues. The DNA for the CDR3 is TGTGCCACCCTAGCAGGGGGCCCGGATGGCTACACCTTC. Translation gives CATLAGGPDGYTF.

V and J are TRBV4-1 and TRBJ2-5, with 7 positions matching TRBD1. CDR1 and CDR2 (germline): MGHRA, YSYEKL. V dropped 2 bases and J dropped 3; count of bases not matched to a gene: 6. The CDR3 is made up of 15 amino acids. The CDR3 coding sequence is TGCGCCAGCAGCCAATTCGGGACAGAAAAAGAGACCCAGTACTTC. Translating it yields CASSQFGTEKETQYF.

The chain recombines TRBV19 with TRBJ2-1; maybe TRBD1 (7 bases). Trimming stripped 7 bases from V and 9 bases from J, with 25 bases between. The CDR3 covers 16 residues. CDR1 and CDR2 (germline): LNHDA, SQIVND (reference sequence). Here the CDR3 DNA reads TGTGCCAGTAAGGGCGAGAGGGGGCGCCCAGCGGGTGAGCAGTTCTTC. It encodes CASKGERGRPAGEQFF. Supplemented by reference TRBV19 and TRBJ2-1, the full variable domain reads DGGITQSPKYLFRKEGQNVTLSCEQNLNHDAMYWYRQDPGQGLRLIYYSQIVNDFQKGDIAEGYSVSREKKESFPLTVTSAQKNPTAFYLCASKGERGRPAGEQFFGPGTRLTVL.

The V call is TRBV9, the J call TRBJ2-1; 8 bases are shared with TRBD2. The J segment lost 4 bases and the V segment lost 6 bases, leaving 9 bases of the junction unmatched. CDR3 length: 15 amino acids. Germline V gene sequence: CDR1 SGDLS, CDR2 YYNGEE. CDR3 nucleotide sequence: TGTGCCAGCACCACTGGGGCGGGGGGTTACAATGAGCAGTTCTTC. Encoded protein: CASTTGAGGYNEQFF.

The chain uses TRBV6-5 and TRBJ1-1, with TRBD1 matching over 7 bases. Germline V gives CDR1 MNHEY, CDR2 SVGAGI. The CDR3 covers 13 residues. The V gene end was trimmed by 5 bases and the J gene end by 10 bases; junction bases not matched to a gene: 10. The DNA for the CDR3 is TGTGCCAGCAGTCGGGGCGGGAGGGGGCCAGCTTTCTTT. Amino acids: CASSRGGRGPAFF.

This sequence joins TRBV21-1 and TRBJ1-4. TRBV21-1 is recorded as a pseudogene. The CDR3 covers 12 residues. CDR3 in DNA: TGTGCCAGCAGCAAAGGCTTTGAGGGTAAGTTTTTT. Translated, it gives CASSKGFEGKFF.

This chain joins TRBV9 and TRBJ1-3; no clear D. CDR1 and CDR2 (germline): SGDLS, YYNGEE. This CDR3 contains 15 residues. V lost 0 bases and J lost 0, with 7 bases in between. CDR3 sequence reads: CASSVDSGSGNTIYF. In DNA form, the CDR3 reads TGTGCCAGCAGCGTAGACTCAGGCTCTGGAAACACCATATATTTT.

The chain is built from TRBV19 and TRBJ2-4, with 7 bases lining up with TRBD1. Germline V gene sequence: CDR1 LNHDA, CDR2 SQIVND (reference sequence). The CDR3 totals 15 residues. Germline trimming cut 9 bases from V and 0 bases from J; bases unmatched to any gene: 8. The DNA for the CDR3 is TGTGCCAGCACCACCGGGACAGTAGCCAAAAACATTCAGTACTTC. As protein: CASTTGTVAKNIQYF.

The chain employs TRBV28 and TRBJ1-4; 7 nucleotides match TRBD1. Germline-derived CDR1 and CDR2 are MDHEN and SYDVKM. The J segment lost 5 bases and the V segment lost 5 bases, leaving 14 bases of the junction unmatched. This CDR3 contains 17 residues. The CDR3 loop reads CASSQGGAVPGNEKLFF. The CDR3 nucleotides are TGTGCCAGCAGTCAAGGGGGCGCGGTGCCCGGAAATGAAAAACTGTTTTTT.

The chain has TRBV2 and TRBJ1-5; tentative D call: TRBD1 (5 bases). V was clipped by 8 bases and J by 0 bases, with 11 bases between them. Germline loops: CDR1 SNHLY, CDR2 FYNNEI. This CDR3 is built from 14 residues. This CDR3 is CASRGDHSNQPQHF. CDR3 in DNA: TGTGCCAGCCGGGGGGACCATAGCAATCAGCCCCAGCATTTT.

The chain employs TRBV10-2 and TRBJ2-7; 9 bases are a match to TRBD2. J lost 9 bases, V lost 3 bases, and 6 bases had no gene match. Looked up from germline, CDR1 is WSHSY and CDR2 is SAAADI. The CDR3 loop spans 13 amino acids. As DNA, the CDR3 is TGCGCCAGCAGTGAACTAGCGGGTCCGGTGCAGTACTTC. Its translation: CASSELAGPVQYF.

CDR3 sequence (DNA): TGTGCCAGCAGTTTAAAGGACCCTGGGAGGCAAGAGACCCAGTACTTC. It translates to CASSLKDPGRQETQYF. This chain connects TRBV27 to TRBJ2-5; D may be TRBD2 (6 bases). Germline V gives CDR1 MNHEY, CDR2 SMNVEV (reference sequence). The CDR3 is 16 amino acids. The V gene lost 2 bases and the J gene lost 2 bases, with 15 bases spanning the gap.

The J gene is TRBJ2-2, the V gene TRBV5-1, with D uncertain. Per germline, CDR1 SGHRS and CDR2 YFSETQ. With 4 bases removed from V and 4 bases from J, the gap between germline ends came to 8 bases. This CDR3 contains 13 residues. The CDR3 DNA follows: TGCGCCAGCAGCCCCGTAGCCACCGGGGAGCTGTTTTTT. Protein: CASSPVATGELFF.

The chain carries TRBV28 and TRBJ1-5; D remains ambiguous. Germline CDR1 MDHEN, CDR2 SYDVKM. V lost 1 base to trimming and J lost 7 bases, with 14 bases between them. The CDR3 loop spans 15 amino acids. In nucleotides, the CDR3 is TGTGCCAGCAGTTTATCGGGGTTTTTAGTACAGCCCCAGCATTTT. Its translation is CASSLSGFLVQPQHF.